This T cell receptor (beta chain) derives from a study of control samples from healthy donors and cancer patients. TCRdb's copy holds only in-frame clones and misses some; the assay was immunoSEQ multiplex PCR. The sample has 100,000 to 150,000 clones; around 93% are singletons. Germline loops: CDR1 LNHDA, CDR2 SQIVND (reference sequence). The CDR3 extends over 15 amino acids. Germline trimming cut 0 bases from V and 4 bases from J; bases unmatched to any gene: 5. The rearrangement links TRBV19 to TRBJ2-7; 8 bases match TRBD1. Sequencing used blood. This receptor was taken from a man between 18 and 35 years old in good health. CDR3: CASSIEGTGVYEQYF. Written as DNA, the CDR3 is TGTGCCAGTAGTATAGAAGGGACAGGAGTATACGAGCAGTACTTC.